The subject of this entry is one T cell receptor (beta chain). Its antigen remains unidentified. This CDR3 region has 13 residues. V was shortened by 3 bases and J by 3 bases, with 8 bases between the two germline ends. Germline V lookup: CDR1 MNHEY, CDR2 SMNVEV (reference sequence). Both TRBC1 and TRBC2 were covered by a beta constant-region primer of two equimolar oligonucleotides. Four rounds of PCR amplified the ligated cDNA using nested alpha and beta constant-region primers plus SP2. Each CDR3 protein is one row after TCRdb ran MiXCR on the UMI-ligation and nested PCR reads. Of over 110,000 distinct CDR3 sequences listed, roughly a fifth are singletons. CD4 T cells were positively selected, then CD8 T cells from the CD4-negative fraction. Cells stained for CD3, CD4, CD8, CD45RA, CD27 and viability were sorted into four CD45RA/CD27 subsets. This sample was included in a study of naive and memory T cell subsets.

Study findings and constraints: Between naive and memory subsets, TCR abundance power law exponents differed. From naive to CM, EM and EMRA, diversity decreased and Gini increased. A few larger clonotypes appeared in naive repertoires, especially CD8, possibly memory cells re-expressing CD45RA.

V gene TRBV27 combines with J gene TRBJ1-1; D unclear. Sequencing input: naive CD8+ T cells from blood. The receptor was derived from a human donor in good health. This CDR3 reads CASSLDPDTEAFF. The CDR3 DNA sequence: TGTGCCAGCAGTTTGGATCCGGACACTGAAGCTTTCTTT.